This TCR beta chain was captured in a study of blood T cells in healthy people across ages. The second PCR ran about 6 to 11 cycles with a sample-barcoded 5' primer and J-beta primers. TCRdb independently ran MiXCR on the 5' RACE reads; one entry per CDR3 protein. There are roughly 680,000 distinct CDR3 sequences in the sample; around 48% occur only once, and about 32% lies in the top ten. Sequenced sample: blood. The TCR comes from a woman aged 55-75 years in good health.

The CDR3 DNA reads as TGTGCCAGCAGCTTAGCTGTCAGCTATGGCTACACCTTC. Protein: CASSLAVSYGYTF. V usage is TRBV7-2 and J usage is TRBJ1-2; D gene uncertain. This CDR3 has 13 amino acids. Per the germline V gene, CDR1 is SGHTA and CDR2 is FQGNSA. V was shortened by 0 bases and J by 4 bases, with 6 bases between the two germline ends.